Listed below are T cell receptor beta chains from one sample, sequenced in a study of Ad26.COV2.S vaccination and SARS-CoV-2 variants. Produced via immunoSEQ multiplex PCR; TCRdb's table is partial and in-frame only. The sample lists fewer than 600,000 clones, roughly nine tenths occurring once. The material sequenced was peripheral blood, taken in a trial of Ad26.COV2.S vaccine versus placebo. The receptors originated from a person between 18 and 65 years old who received the Ad26.COV2.S COVID-19 vaccine or a placebo. The CDR3 runs from the conserved cysteine through the conserved F or W. D genes are given only for firm matches. Where a row states a size, it is once, few, many or the class of an expanded clone; other rows omit it.

size: .
J: TRBJ2-7
V: TRBV3-1/TRBV3-2
length: 13
D: TRBD2
DNA: TGTGCCAGCAGCCATAGCGGGAGCGACGAGCAGTACTTC
CDR3: CASSHSGSDEQYF

size: .
J: TRBJ2-1
V: TRBV6-1
length: 15
D: .
DNA: TGTGCCAGCAGTGAAATCTGGCGGGTTCAGGGTGAGCAGTTCTTC
CDR3: CASSEIWRVQGEQFF

size: .
J: TRBJ1-3
V: TRBV6-5
length: 14
D: .
DNA: TGTGCCAGCGGACTCGTCTTTCACGAGAACACCATATATTTT
CDR3: CASGLVFHENTIYF

size: .
J: TRBJ2-3
V: TRBV7-8
length: 12
D: .
DNA: TGTGCCAGCAGCTTGGGTCCCGGTACGCAGTATTTT
CDR3: CASSLGPGTQYF

size: .
J: TRBJ2-2
V: TRBV14
length: 13
D: .
DNA: TGTGCCAGCAGCTCCCAGCGCACCGGGGAGCTGTTTTTT
CDR3: CASSSQRTGELFF

size: once
J: TRBJ2-2
V: TRBV7-3
length: 14
D: .
DNA: TGTGCCAGCAGCCTCGGACAGACCACCGGGGAGCTGTTTTTT
CDR3: CASSLGQTTGELFF

size: .
J: TRBJ1-2
V: TRBV7-8
length: 16
D: .
DNA: TGTGCCAGCAGCTTAGAGGTTACGGGGGGAGTACGTGGCTACACCTTC
CDR3: CASSLEVTGGVRGYTF

size: .
J: TRBJ1-4
V: TRBV7-6
length: 18
D: .
DNA: TGTGCCAGCAGCTTAGTATCATGGGACACCGCAACTAATGAAAAACTGTTTTTT
CDR3: CASSLVSWDTATNEKLFF

size: .
J: TRBJ2-1
V: TRBV12-3/TRBV12-4
length: 13
D: .
DNA: TGTGCCAGCATCCTACGAGGTGGGACACAGCAGTTCTTC
CDR3: CASILRGGTQQFF

size: once
J: TRBJ2-7
V: TRBV7-8
length: 14
D: .
DNA: TGTGCCAGCAGCTTAGGTTCTCTTGGTTACGAGCAGTACTTC
CDR3: CASSLGSLGYEQYF

size: .
J: TRBJ2-2
V: TRBV25-1
length: 15
D: .
DNA: TGTGCCAGCAGTGAATATTCGTTAGTCTCCGGGGAGCTGTTTTTT
CDR3: CASSEYSLVSGELFF

size: .
J: TRBJ1-6
V: TRBV7-2
length: 13
D: .
DNA: TGTGCCAGCAGCCGGCAGATAGATTCACCCCTCCACTTT
CDR3: CASSRQIDSPLHF

size: .
J: TRBJ2-7
V: TRBV5-1
length: 15
D: .
DNA: TGCGCCAGCAGCCGAGCCGTTACGGAGTCCTACGAGCAGTACTTC
CDR3: CASSRAVTESYEQYF

size: .
J: TRBJ1-2
V: TRBV30
length: 11
D: .
DNA: TGTGCCTGGAGTGGCCAGGGTGGCTACACCTTC
CDR3: CAWSGQGGYTF

size: .
J: TRBJ2-3
V: TRBV9
length: 16
D: .
DNA: TGTGCCAGCAGCGTAGAACAGGTCCTTAGCACAGATACGCAGTATTTT
CDR3: CASSVEQVLSTDTQYF

size: .
J: TRBJ2-1
V: TRBV7-2
length: 15
D: TRBD2
DNA: TGTGCCAGCAGCCCGTGGACTAGCGGGAGCGGTGAGCAGTTCTTC
CDR3: CASSPWTSGSGEQFF

size: .
J: TRBJ2-7
V: TRBV7-9
length: 16
D: TRBD2
DNA: TGTGCCAGCAGTTCTGGACTAGCGGAGGCTGCCGGGGAGCAGTACTTC
CDR3: CASSSGLAEAAGEQYF

size: .
J: TRBJ1-2
V: TRBV7-2
length: 15
D: .
DNA: TGTGCCAGCAGCTTAGTTGCCACCCAACCTTATGGCTACACCTTC
CDR3: CASSLVATQPYGYTF

size: .
J: TRBJ2-1
V: TRBV6-4
length: 14
D: .
DNA: TGTGCCACCAGAAAGGGGAGCTCCTACAATGAGCAGTTCTTC
CDR3: CATRKGSSYNEQFF

size: .
J: TRBJ1-5
V: TRBV7-2
length: 15
D: .
DNA: TGTGCCAGCAGCTTAGGCGGTTATAGCAATCAGCCCCAGCATTTT
CDR3: CASSLGGYSNQPQHF

size: .
J: TRBJ2-3
V: TRBV3-1/TRBV3-2
length: 17
D: TRBD2
DNA: TGTGCCAGCAGCCAAGAACGGGCGGGAGGTAATACAGATACGCAGTATTTT
CDR3: CASSQERAGGNTDTQYF

size: .
J: TRBJ1-1
V: TRBV9
length: 14
D: TRBD1
DNA: TGTGCCAGCAGCGCCGGGACAGGGCGAACTGAAGCTTTCTTT
CDR3: CASSAGTGRTEAFF

size: .
J: TRBJ2-6
V: TRBV5-4
length: 16
D: TRBD2
DNA: TGTGCCAGCAGCTCTGGGGGGGGTTCTGGGGCCAACGTCCTGACTTTC
CDR3: CASSSGGGSGANVLTF

size: .
J: TRBJ1-1
V: TRBV14
length: 11
D: .
DNA: TGTGCCAGCAGCCAAGGTGGAGGGGCTTTCTTT
CDR3: CASSQGGGAFF

size: .
J: TRBJ1-5
V: TRBV28
length: 18
D: .
DNA: TGTGCCAGCAGTTACGAGAGCGTACGCGTCTATAGCAATCAGCCCCAGCATTTT
CDR3: CASSYESVRVYSNQPQHF

size: .
J: TRBJ2-1
V: TRBV9
length: 14
D: .
DNA: TGTGCCAGCAGCGTAAGCCGGCTGGGTGGTGAGCAGTTCTTC
CDR3: CASSVSRLGGEQFF

size: once
J: TRBJ2-6
V: TRBV24-1
length: 16
D: .
DNA: TGTGCCACCAGTGATTACGGCAGCTCTGGGGCCAACGTCCTGACTTTC
CDR3: CATSDYGSSGANVLTF

size: .
J: TRBJ1-1
V: TRBV5-1
length: 15
D: .
DNA: TGCGCCAGCAGCTTGGCCAACTGGGGAGGAACTGAAGCTTTCTTT
CDR3: CASSLANWGGTEAFF

size: .
J: TRBJ2-7
V: TRBV4-1
length: 13
D: .
DNA: TGCGCCAGCAGCCAAGAGCGGGGCTACGAGCAGTACTTC
CDR3: CASSQERGYEQYF

size: .
J: TRBJ2-5
V: TRBV3-1/TRBV3-2
length: 18
D: .
DNA: TGTGCCAGCAGCCAAGTGCTAACGGGTGGACCGTCCCAAGAGACCCAGTACTTC
CDR3: CASSQVLTGGPSQETQYF

size: .
J: TRBJ1-5
V: TRBV3-1/TRBV3-2
length: 14
D: .
DNA: TGTGCCAGCAGCCAAGCGGCTAGCAATCAGCCCCAGCATTTT
CDR3: CASSQAASNQPQHF

size: .
J: TRBJ1-1
V: TRBV7-2
length: 14
D: .
DNA: TGTGCCAGCACCTTCCAGGGAGGGGACACTGAAGCTTTCTTT
CDR3: CASTFQGGDTEAFF

size: .
J: TRBJ1-5
V: TRBV6-5
length: 14
D: .
DNA: TGTGCCAGCAGCCTGAAACAGGGATATCAGCCCCAGCATTTT
CDR3: CASSLKQGYQPQHF

size: once
J: TRBJ1-2
V: TRBV7-9
length: 15
D: .
DNA: TGTGCCAGCAGCTACCGGGTCTTCGGGAGTTATGGCTACACCTTC
CDR3: CASSYRVFGSYGYTF

size: .
J: TRBJ2-7
V: TRBV15
length: 17
D: TRBD1
DNA: TGTGCCACCAGCGCGCACGAGGGGACCGGGACAGGCCTCGAGCAGTACTTC
CDR3: CATSAHEGTGTGLEQYF

size: .
J: TRBJ1-1
V: TRBV30
length: 11
D: .
DNA: TGTGCCTGGAGTCCTATGGGTGAAGCTTTCTTT
CDR3: CAWSPMGEAFF

size: few
J: TRBJ1-2
V: TRBV28
length: 13
D: .
DNA: TGTGCCAGCAGTTTAGACTTGTCCTATGGCTACACCTTC
CDR3: CASSLDLSYGYTF